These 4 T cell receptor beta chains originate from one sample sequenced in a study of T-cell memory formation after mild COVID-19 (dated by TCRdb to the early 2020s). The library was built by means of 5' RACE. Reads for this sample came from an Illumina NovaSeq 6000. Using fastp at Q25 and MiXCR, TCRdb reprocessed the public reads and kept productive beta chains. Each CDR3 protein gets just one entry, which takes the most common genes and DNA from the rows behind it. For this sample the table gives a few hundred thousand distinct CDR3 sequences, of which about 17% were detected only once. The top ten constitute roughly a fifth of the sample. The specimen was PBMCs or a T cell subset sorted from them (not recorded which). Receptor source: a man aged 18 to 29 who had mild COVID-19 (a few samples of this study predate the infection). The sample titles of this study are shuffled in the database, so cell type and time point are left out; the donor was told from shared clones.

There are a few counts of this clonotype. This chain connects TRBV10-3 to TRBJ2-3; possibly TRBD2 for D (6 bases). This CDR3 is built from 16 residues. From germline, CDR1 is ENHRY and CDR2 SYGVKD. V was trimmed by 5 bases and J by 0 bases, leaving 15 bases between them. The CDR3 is CAISTAGYPSTDTQYF. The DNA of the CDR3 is TGTGCCATCAGTACCGCGGGGTACCCTAGCACAGATACGCAGTATTTT.

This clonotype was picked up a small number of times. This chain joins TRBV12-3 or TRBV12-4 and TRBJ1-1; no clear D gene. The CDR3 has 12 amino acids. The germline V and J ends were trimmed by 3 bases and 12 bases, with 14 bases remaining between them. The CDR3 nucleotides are TGTGCCAGCAGTTTTGGGGAAGGTGGAACTTTCTTT. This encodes CASSFGEGGTFF.

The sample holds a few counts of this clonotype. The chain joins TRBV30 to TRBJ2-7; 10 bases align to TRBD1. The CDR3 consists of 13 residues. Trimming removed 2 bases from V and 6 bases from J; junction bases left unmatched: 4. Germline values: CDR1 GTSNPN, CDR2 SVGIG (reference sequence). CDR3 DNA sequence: TGTGCCTGGAGTCCGACAGGGGGCCGCGAGCAGTACTTC. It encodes CAWSPTGGREQYF.

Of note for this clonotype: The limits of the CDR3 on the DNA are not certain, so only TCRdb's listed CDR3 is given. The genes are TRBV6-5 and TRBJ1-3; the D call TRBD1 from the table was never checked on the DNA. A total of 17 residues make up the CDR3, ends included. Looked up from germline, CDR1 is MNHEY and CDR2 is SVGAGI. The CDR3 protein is CASSSSGHAGSGNTIYF.